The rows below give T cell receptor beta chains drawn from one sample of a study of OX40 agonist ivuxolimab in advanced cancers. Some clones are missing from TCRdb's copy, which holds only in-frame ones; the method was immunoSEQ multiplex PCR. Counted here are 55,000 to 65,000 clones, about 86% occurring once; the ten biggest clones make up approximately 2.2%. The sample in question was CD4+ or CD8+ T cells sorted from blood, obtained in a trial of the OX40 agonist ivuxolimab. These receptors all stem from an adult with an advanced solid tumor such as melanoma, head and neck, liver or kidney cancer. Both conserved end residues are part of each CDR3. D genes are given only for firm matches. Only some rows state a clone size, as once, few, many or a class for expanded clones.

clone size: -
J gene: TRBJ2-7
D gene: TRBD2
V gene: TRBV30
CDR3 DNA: TGTGCCTGGAACGCCGGGACTAGCGGAGGTTACGAGCAGTACTTC
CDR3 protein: CAWNAGTSGGYEQYF

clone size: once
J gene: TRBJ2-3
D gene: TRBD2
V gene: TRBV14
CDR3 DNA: TGTGCCAGCAGCCAAGACATACTAGCGGGAACAGATACGCAGTATTTT
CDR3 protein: CASSQDILAGTDTQYF

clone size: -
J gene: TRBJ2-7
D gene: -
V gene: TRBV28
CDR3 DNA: TGTGCCAGCCACAGTTTGGTATCACCGACCTACGAGCAGTACTTC
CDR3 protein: CASHSLVSPTYEQYF

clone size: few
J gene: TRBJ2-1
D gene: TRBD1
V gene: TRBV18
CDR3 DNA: TGTGCCAGCTCACCACGGATTCCACCGGGACAGGGTTTTGAGCAGTTCTTC
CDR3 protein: CASSPRIPPGQGFEQFF

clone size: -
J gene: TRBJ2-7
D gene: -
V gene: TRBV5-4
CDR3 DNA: TGTGCCAGCAGCTTGGATGGCGGGCTGTTAAACGAGCAGTACTTC
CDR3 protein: CASSLDGGLLNEQYF

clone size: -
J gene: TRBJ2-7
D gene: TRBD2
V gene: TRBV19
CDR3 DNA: TGTGCCAGTAAGCCCCCGGGGGGAGCCTACGAGCAGTACTTC
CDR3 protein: CASKPPGGAYEQYF

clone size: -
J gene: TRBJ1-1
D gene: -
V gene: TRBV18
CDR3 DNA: TGTGCCAGCTCACCCCAAGAGGGGTCGGGTACTGAAGCTTTCTTT
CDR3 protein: CASSPQEGSGTEAFF

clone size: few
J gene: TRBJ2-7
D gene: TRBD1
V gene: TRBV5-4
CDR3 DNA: TGTGCCAGCAGCAAACAGGGGGGATCCTACGAGCAGTACTTC
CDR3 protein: CASSKQGGSYEQYF

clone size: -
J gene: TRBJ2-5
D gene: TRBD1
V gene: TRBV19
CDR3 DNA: TGTGCCAGTAGTCAGGGGACAGGGGGAGAGACCCAGTACTTC
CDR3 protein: CASSQGTGGETQYF

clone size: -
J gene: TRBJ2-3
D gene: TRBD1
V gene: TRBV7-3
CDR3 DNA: TGTGCCAGCAGCTTAGGGACAGTCACAGATACGCAGTATTTT
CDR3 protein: CASSLGTVTDTQYF

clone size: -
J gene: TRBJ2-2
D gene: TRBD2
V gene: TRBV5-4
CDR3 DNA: TGTGCCAGCAGCGGAAGCGGGGGAAACACCGGGGAGCTGTTTTTT
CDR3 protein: CASSGSGGNTGELFF

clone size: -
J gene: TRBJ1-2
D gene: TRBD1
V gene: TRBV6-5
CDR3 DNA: TGTGCCAGCGCGGCGGGACAGGACTATGGCTACACCTTC
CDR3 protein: CASAAGQDYGYTF

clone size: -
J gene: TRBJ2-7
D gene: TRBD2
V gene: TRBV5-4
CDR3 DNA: TGTGCCAGCAGCTTGGTGGGACTAGCGGGAGGCGAGCAGTACTTC
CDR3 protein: CASSLVGLAGGEQYF

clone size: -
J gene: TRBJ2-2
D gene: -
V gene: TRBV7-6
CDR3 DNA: TGTGCCAGCAGCTTAGGGGGGAACACCGGGGAGCTGTTTTTT
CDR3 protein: CASSLGGNTGELFF

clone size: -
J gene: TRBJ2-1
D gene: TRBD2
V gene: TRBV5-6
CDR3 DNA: TGTGCCAGCAGCTTGACTAGCGGGGCATACAATGAGCAGTTCTTC
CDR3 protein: CASSLTSGAYNEQFF

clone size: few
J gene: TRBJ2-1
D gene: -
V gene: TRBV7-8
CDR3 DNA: TGTGCCAGCAGCACCTTTATGGATGAGCAGTTCTTC
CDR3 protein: CASSTFMDEQFF

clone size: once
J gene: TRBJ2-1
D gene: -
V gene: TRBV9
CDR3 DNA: TGTGCCAGCAGCCCTTACATCGATGAGCAGTTCTTC
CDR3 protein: CASSPYIDEQFF